Below, 27 T cell receptor beta chains from the same sample are listed, as sequenced in a study of cytomegalovirus exposure and HLA in healthy donors. PCR involved 60 Vbeta and 13 Jbeta primers. TCRdb's table, derived via immunoSEQ multiplex PCR, lists solely in-frame clones and lacks some. The table lists under 250,000 clones, 70% to 85% of them singletons. Sequenced input: PBMCs. These receptors all stem from a male donor in good health and CMV-seronegative.

This chain uses TRBV9 with TRBJ1-1; 7 bases fit TRBD1. V dropped 3 bases and J dropped 5; count of bases not matched to a gene: 4. The CDR3 length is 13 residues. In germline, CDR1 is SGDLS, CDR2 YYNGEE. The CDR3 here is CASSATGPTEAFF. CDR3 DNA: TGTGCCAGCAGCGCGACAGGGCCGACTGAAGCTTTCTTT.

The chain joins TRBV30 to TRBJ1-3; no clear D gene. This CDR3 has 15 residues. Looked up from germline, CDR1 is GTSNPN and CDR2 is SVGIG (reference sequence). V was trimmed by 7 bases and J by 0 bases, leaving 16 bases between them. CDR3 in amino acids: CASGGPALSGNTIYF. The CDR3 nucleotides are TGTGCCTCCGGCGGCCCTGCCCTCTCTGGAAACACCATATATTTT.

V gene TRBV28 combines with J gene TRBJ1-2, with 7 bases matching TRBD1. Germline CDR1 reads MDHEN; CDR2 reads SYDVKM. Trimming cost V 6 bases and J 2 bases; bases outside gene matches: 12. The CDR3 totals 16 residues. The CDR3 spells CASRWTGPAPNYGYTF. The CDR3 coding sequence is TGTGCCAGCAGGTGGACAGGTCCTGCGCCAAACTATGGCTACACCTTC.

This clone was seen more than once but under ten times. The chain joins TRBV5-6 to TRBJ2-7, with D perhaps TRBD1 (6 bases). Germline assignment: CDR1 SGHDT and CDR2 YYEEEE. Trimming cost V 4 bases and J 0 bases, with 11 bases left between them. This CDR3 spans 14 amino acids. CDR3 loop: CASSPRDTSYEQYF. CDR3 coding DNA: TGTGCCAGCAGCCCTCGGGACACCTCCTACGAGCAGTACTTC.

This rearrangement joins TRBV19 to TRBJ2-2, with 8 nucleotides matching TRBD2. Germline assignment: CDR1 LNHDA and CDR2 SQIVND (reference sequence). The CDR3 covers 15 residues. V gave up 7 bases and J gave up 6 bases; unmatched junction bases: 10. CDR3 amino acids: CASTPPTGGAGELFF. Here the CDR3 DNA reads TGTGCCAGTACCCCCCCGACCGGGGGGGCCGGGGAGCTGTTTTTT.

The chain combines TRBV11-2 with TRBJ2-5; D unclear. V lost 7 bases, J lost 2 bases, and 11 bases lay in between. The CDR3 is made up of 13 amino acids. In germline, CDR1 is SGHAT, CDR2 FQNNGV. CDR3 nucleotides: TGTGCCAGCACCGCCGGGTTACAAGAGACCCAGTACTTC. Translation: CASTAGLQETQYF.

The chain links TRBV19 to TRBJ2-5, with 11 bases fitting TRBD2. The CDR3 totals 15 residues. J gave up 5 bases and V 7 bases, and 9 bases lay outside the gene matches. Germline CDR1 reads LNHDA; CDR2 reads SQIVND (reference sequence). The CDR3 DNA is TGTGCCAGTACCCGGGGTAGCGGGAGGGGTGAGACCCAGTACTTC. Translating it yields CASTRGSGRGETQYF. Combining the CDR3 with reference TRBV19 and TRBJ2-5 gives the whole variable domain DGGITQSPKYLFRKEGQNVTLSCEQNLNHDAMYWYRQDPGQGLRLIYYSQIVNDFQKGDIAEGYSVSREKKESFPLTVTSAQKNPTAFYLCASTRGSGRGETQYFGPGTRLLVL.

This clone was observed a single time. The rearrangement uses TRBV29-1 and TRBJ1-2; 7 bases map to TRBD1. CDR1 and CDR2 (germline): SQVTM, ANQGSEA. J lost 2 bases, V lost 4 bases, and 4 bases had no gene match. The CDR3 consists of 13 residues. The CDR3 nucleotides read TGCAGCGTTGTCCCACAGGGGAACTATGGCTACACCTTC. Protein product: CSVVPQGNYGYTF.

This clone was seen only a few times. The genes are TRBV9 and TRBJ2-2; 7 bases agree with TRBD1. Looked up from germline, CDR1 is SGDLS and CDR2 is YYNGEE. V shed 4 bases, J shed 1 base, and the junction held 4 bases outside the gene matches. CDR3 size: 15 residues. The CDR3 protein is CASSTRTGNTGELFF. The CDR3 bases are TGTGCCAGCAGCACAAGGACAGGGAACACCGGGGAGCTGTTTTTT.

For this clone: This specimen includes other DNA sequences encoding the same CDR3. The chain is built from TRBV5-1 and TRBJ1-3, with 7 bases fitting TRBD1. V gave up 5 bases and J gave up 3 bases; unmatched junction bases: 5. The germline gives CDR1 SGHRS, CDR2 YFSETQ. This CDR3 contains 14 residues. In nucleotides, the CDR3 is TGCGCCAGCAGTACAGGGGCAAGTGGAAACACCATATATTTT. Encoded protein: CASSTGASGNTIYF.

CDR3 coding DNA: TGTGCCAGTAGTCTTTTGGGACTAGCGGCCACTGGCCCCCACAATGAGCAGTTCTTC. This translates into CASSLLGLAATGPHNEQFF. The chain carries TRBV19 and TRBJ2-1; 11 bases map to TRBD2. CDR1 and CDR2 (germline): LNHDA, SQIVND (reference sequence). The junction had 17 bases not matched to a gene; V was cut back by 5 bases and J by 5 bases. The CDR3 has 19 amino acids.

This sequence joins TRBV10-1 and TRBJ2-7; 7 bases are shared with TRBD2. Looked up from germline, CDR1 is WNHNN and CDR2 is SYGVQD (reference sequence). V shed 8 bases and J 4 bases; nucleotides not matched to a gene: 8. The CDR3 runs to 13 residues. The CDR3 DNA reads as TGCGCCAGCGGGGACGGGGGGATATACGAGCAGTACTTC. Translated: CASGDGGIYEQYF.

The gene calls are TRBV7-9 and TRBJ2-3; the match to TRBD1 covers 10 bases. CDR1 SEHNR and CDR2 FQNEAQ come from the germline V gene (reference sequence). CDR3 length equals 15 residues. V trimming: 1 base; J trimming: 3 bases; junction bases outside the gene matches: 1. CDR3 protein: CASSLGQGATDTQYF. CDR3 in DNA: TGTGCCAGCAGCTTAGGACAGGGGGCAACAGATACGCAGTATTTT.

This chain connects TRBV9 to TRBJ2-2; D unresolved. Deletions cut 0 bases from V and 4 bases from J, with 7 bases between. The CDR3 runs to 14 residues. CDR1 and CDR2 from the germline V gene are SGDLS and YYNGEE. CDR3 sequence: CASSVVLATGELFF. The DNA for the CDR3 is TGTGCCAGCAGCGTAGTTTTGGCCACCGGGGAGCTGTTTTTT.

This chain links TRBV23-1 with TRBJ2-5, with 8 bases lining up with TRBD1. TRBV23-1 is classed as an ORF, of uncertain function. The ends lost 4 bases at V and 1 base at J; junction bases unmatched: 2. The CDR3 length is 14 residues. The CDR3 DNA sequence: TGCGCCAGCAGTCCCCAGGGGGCCCAAGAGACCCAGTACTTC. Amino acid sequence: CASSPQGAQETQYF.

The chain uses TRBV7-9 and TRBJ2-4; the D gene is possibly TRBD1 (5 bases). Trimming shortened V by 1 base and J by 1 base, and 11 bases separated the two germline ends. The CDR3 has 16 amino acids. CDR1 SEHNR and CDR2 FQNEAQ come from the germline V gene (reference sequence). CDR3 DNA sequence: TGTGCCAGCAGCTTAGAGGGGATTATCGCCAAAAACATTCAGTACTTC. Translating it yields CASSLEGIIAKNIQYF.

The gene calls are TRBV19 and TRBJ1-2, with 9 bases identical to TRBD1. The length of the CDR3 is 11 residues. Trimming cost V 11 bases and J 8 bases; bases outside gene matches: 6. The germline V gene encodes CDR1 LNHDA and CDR2 SQIVND (reference sequence). CDR3 bases: TGTGCCGGCAGGACAGGGGAAGGCTACACCTTC. Protein product: CAGRTGEGYTF.

This clone was seen only a few times. CDR3 protein: CATSREWGGGNQPQHF. The CDR3 DNA sequence: TGTGCCACCAGCAGAGAATGGGGGGGAGGCAATCAGCCCCAGCATTTT. This chain links TRBV15 with TRBJ1-5; D is perhaps TRBD1 (5 bases). Trimming took off 0 bases at V and 2 bases at J, with 11 bases between the two ends. Looked up from germline, CDR1 is LNHNV and CDR2 is YYDKDF (reference sequence). The CDR3 consists of 16 residues.

This chain uses TRBV2 with TRBJ2-7; weak D call: TRBD2 (6 bases). The CDR3 contains 14 residues. V lost 6 bases to trimming and J lost 6 bases, with 18 bases between them. CDR1 and CDR2 from the germline V gene are SNHLY and FYNNEI. In DNA form, the CDR3 reads TGTGCCAGCAGGGAGGGTCTCCATCACGGCGAGCAGTACTTC. Amino acid sequence: CASREGLHHGEQYF. Combining the CDR3 with reference TRBV2 and TRBJ2-7 gives the whole variable domain EPEVTQTPSHQVTQMGQEVILRCVPISNHLYFYWYRQILGQKVEFLVSFYNNEISEKSEIFDDQFSVERPDGSNFTLKIRSTKLEDSAMYFCASREGLHHGEQYFGPGTRLTVT.

V is TRBV11-2 and J is TRBJ2-5; 8 bases map to TRBD2. CDR1 and CDR2 from the germline V gene are SGHAT and FQNNGV. The CDR3 is 16 residues long. Trimming cost V 5 bases and J 1 base; bases outside gene matches: 9. The CDR3 region has the DNA TGTGCCAGCAGCCCTTCACCCCGGGGGGGCCAAGAGACCCAGTACTTC. Residues: CASSPSPRGGQETQYF.

A remark on this clone: Other DNA sequences of this sample code for an identical CDR3. V gene TRBV19 combines with J gene TRBJ2-5; perhaps TRBD1 as D (5 bases). In germline, CDR1 is LNHDA, CDR2 SQIVND (reference sequence). The CDR3 runs 13 residues. Trimming took off 3 bases at V and 5 bases at J, with 10 bases between the two ends. CDR3 sequence reads: CASSIQGRETQYF. Here the CDR3 DNA reads TGTGCCAGTAGTATCCAGGGTCGTGAGACCCAGTACTTC.

The rearrangement uses TRBV27 and TRBJ2-7, with D possibly being TRBD1 (5 bases). CDR3 length equals 14 residues. Trimming shortened V by 1 base and J by 6 bases, and 13 bases separated the two germline ends. Germline-derived CDR1 and CDR2 are MNHEY and SMNVEV (reference sequence). The CDR3 DNA follows: TGTGCCAGCAGTTTATTCAGGGAATCTGTCGAGCAGTACTTC. Translated: CASSLFRESVEQYF.

This chain joins TRBV19 and TRBJ2-7; 9 nucleotides agree with TRBD2. V shed 5 bases, J shed 1 base, and the junction held 6 bases outside the gene matches. This CDR3 region has 15 residues. Germline V gene data show CDR1 as LNHDA and CDR2 as SQIVND (reference sequence). CDR3 amino acids: CASSFVTSGSYEQYF. The CDR3 DNA follows: TGTGCCAGTAGTTTCGTCACTAGCGGGTCCTACGAGCAGTACTTC. Using reference TRBV19 and TRBJ2-7 for the parts outside the CDR3, the full variable domain is DGGITQSPKYLFRKEGQNVTLSCEQNLNHDAMYWYRQDPGQGLRLIYYSQIVNDFQKGDIAEGYSVSREKKESFPLTVTSAQKNPTAFYLCASSFVTSGSYEQYFGPGTRLTVT.

V usage is TRBV4-1 and J usage is TRBJ2-7; 11 bases match TRBD2. CDR3 size: 16 residues. The germline V gene encodes CDR1 MGHRA and CDR2 YSYEKL. V lost 1 base to trimming and J lost 3 bases; unmatched junction nucleotides: 5. CDR3 sequence (DNA): TGCGCCAGCAGCCAAGGGGGGACTAGCGGTTACTACGAGCAGTACTTC. Translation gives CASSQGGTSGYYEQYF.

J is TRBJ1-2 and V is TRBV19, with 8 bases that match TRBD1. The CDR3 loop spans 14 amino acids. CDR1 LNHDA and CDR2 SQIVND come from the germline V gene (reference sequence). Trimming cost V 6 bases and J 2 bases; bases outside gene matches: 5. CDR3 DNA sequence: TGTGCCAGTAGGGTACAGGGGGGAAACTATGGCTACACCTTC. Amino acids: CASRVQGGNYGYTF.

The rearrangement joins TRBV11-3 to TRBJ2-1; D is ambiguous. Germline V gives CDR1 SGHNT, CDR2 YENEEA. V dropped 1 base and J dropped 5 bases, with 6 bases sitting between them. CDR3 length: 13 residues. The chain's CDR3 is CASSLGENNEQFF. The CDR3 DNA reads TGTGCCAGCAGCTTAGGAGAAAACAATGAGCAGTTCTTC.

The rearrangement links TRBV21-1 to TRBJ2-3; the table's D gene call, TRBD2, was not cross checked with the DNA. TRBV21-1 is a recognized pseudogene. The CDR3 is 17 residues long. CDR3 in amino acids: CASSNTSGTSGTDTQYF. CDR3 DNA: TGTGCCAGCAGCAACACGTCAGGGACTAGCGGAACGGATACGCAGTATTTT.